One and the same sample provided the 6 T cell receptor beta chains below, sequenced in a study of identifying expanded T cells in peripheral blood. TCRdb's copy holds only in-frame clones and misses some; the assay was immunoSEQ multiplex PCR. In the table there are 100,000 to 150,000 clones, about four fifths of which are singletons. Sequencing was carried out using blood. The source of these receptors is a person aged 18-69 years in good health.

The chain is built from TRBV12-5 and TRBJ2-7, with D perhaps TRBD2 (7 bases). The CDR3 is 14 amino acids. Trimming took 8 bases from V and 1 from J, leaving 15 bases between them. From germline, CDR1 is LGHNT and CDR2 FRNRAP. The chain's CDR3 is CASLGGALSYEQYF. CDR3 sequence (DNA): TGTGCTAGTTTAGGGGGGGCTTTATCCTACGAGCAGTACTTC. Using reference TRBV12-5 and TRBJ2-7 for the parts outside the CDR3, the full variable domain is DARVTQTPRHKVTEMGQEVTMRCQPILGHNTVFWYRQTMMQGLELLAYFRNRAPLDDSGMPKDRFSAEMPDATLATLKIQPSEPRDSAVYFCASLGGALSYEQYFGPGTRLTVT.

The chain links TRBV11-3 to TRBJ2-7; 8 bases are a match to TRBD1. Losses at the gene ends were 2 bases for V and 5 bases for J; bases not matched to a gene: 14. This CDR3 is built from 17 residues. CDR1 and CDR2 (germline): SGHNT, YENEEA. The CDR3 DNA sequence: TGTGCCAGCAGCTTAACTTCCCCCGGGACAGGAACGAACGAGCAGTACTTC. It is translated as CASSLTSPGTGTNEQYF.

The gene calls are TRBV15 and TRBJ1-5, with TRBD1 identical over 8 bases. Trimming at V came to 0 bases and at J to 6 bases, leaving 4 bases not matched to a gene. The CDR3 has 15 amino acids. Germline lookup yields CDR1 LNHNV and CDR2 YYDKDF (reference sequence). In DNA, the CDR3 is TGTGCCACCAGCAGAGATCCAGGGGGCGTTCAGCCCCAGCATTTT. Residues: CATSRDPGGVQPQHF.

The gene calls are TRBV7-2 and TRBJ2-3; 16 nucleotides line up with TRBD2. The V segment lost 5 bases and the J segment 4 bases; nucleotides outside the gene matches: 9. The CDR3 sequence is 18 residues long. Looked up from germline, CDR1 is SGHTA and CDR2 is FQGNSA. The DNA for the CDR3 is TGTGCCAGCAGCGCCCCGGGACTAGCGGGGGGGCGGGCAGATACGCAGTATTTT. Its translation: CASSAPGLAGGRADTQYF.

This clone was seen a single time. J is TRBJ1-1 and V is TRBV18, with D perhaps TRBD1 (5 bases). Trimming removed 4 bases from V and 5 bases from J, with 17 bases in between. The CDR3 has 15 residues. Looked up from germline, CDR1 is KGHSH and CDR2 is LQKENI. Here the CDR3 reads CASSRLDGGRTEAFF. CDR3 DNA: TGTGCCAGCTCACGTTTAGATGGGGGGAGAACTGAAGCTTTCTTT.

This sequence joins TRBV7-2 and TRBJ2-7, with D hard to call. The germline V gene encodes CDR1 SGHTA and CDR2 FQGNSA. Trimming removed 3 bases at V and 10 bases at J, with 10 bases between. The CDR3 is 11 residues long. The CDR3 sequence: CASSLGIGQYF. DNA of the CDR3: TGTGCCAGCAGCTTGGGCATCGGACAGTACTTC.